The 24 T cell receptor beta chains in this list originate from one sample, sequenced in a study of tumor-infiltrating lymphocytes in localized non-small cell lung cancer. Assay used: immunoSEQ multiplex PCR; TCRdb lists only in-frame clones, some missing. Among 7,200 or so clones, approximately 60% were seen once, and the ten largest hold over 9%. Material: lung tumor tissue. These receptor sequences come from a human donor with non-small cell lung cancer.

Only one count was recorded for this clone. V and J are TRBV5-8 and TRBJ1-2, with D hard to call. The V and J ends lost 6 bases and 3 bases respectively, with 18 bases between them. The CDR3 has 15 amino acids. Germline loops: CDR1 SGHTS, CDR2 YDEGEE. This chain's CDR3 is CASTRGEGLYYGYTF. CDR3 sequence (DNA): TGTGCCAGCACCCGCGGCGAAGGGCTCTACTATGGCTACACCTTC.

The chain carries TRBV6-5 and TRBJ2-2; a possible D gene is TRBD2 (6 bases). The V end lost 2 bases, the J end lost 5 bases, and 12 bases lay between the germline ends. Looked up from germline, CDR1 is MNHEY and CDR2 is SVGAGI. The CDR3 loop spans 15 amino acids. CDR3: CASSYIPGGTGELFF. The CDR3 DNA reads TGTGCCAGCAGTTACATCCCTGGAGGGACCGGGGAGCTGTTTTTT.

The V and J genes are TRBV29-1 and TRBJ2-5; no reliable D call. V gave up 4 bases and J gave up 1 base, with 7 bases separating them. This CDR3 is built from 12 residues. The V gene's germline CDR1 is SQVTM and CDR2 ANQGSEA. The CDR3 DNA is TGCAGCGTTGCCGAACCCCAAGAGACCCAGTACTTC. It specifies CSVAEPQETQYF. Full variable domain (rest looked up from reference TRBV29-1 and TRBJ2-5): SAVISQKPSRDICQRGTSLTIQCQVDSQVTMMFWYRQQPGQSLTLIATANQGSEATYESGFVIDKFPISRPNLTFSTLTVSNMSPEDSSIYLCSVAEPQETQYFGPGTRLLVL.

This chain links TRBV19 with TRBJ2-1; D is uncertain. Trimming shortened V by 6 bases and J by 10 bases, and 22 bases separated the two germline ends. Germline V gene data show CDR1 as LNHDA and CDR2 as SQIVND (reference sequence). This CDR3 contains 15 residues. The CDR3 bases are TGTGCCAGTAGACCGGACCCCATAAAGGTCAGCGAGCAGTTCTTC. This codes for CASRPDPIKVSEQFF.

The CDR3 sequence is CASRRGNQPQHF. The CDR3 DNA follows: TGTGCCAGCAGGAGAGGAAATCAGCCCCAGCATTTT. This chain links TRBV6-6 with TRBJ1-5; D ambiguous. The length of the CDR3 is 12 residues. V lost 6 bases to trimming and J lost 4 bases, with 7 bases between them. The germline V gene encodes CDR1 MNHNY and CDR2 SVGAGI (reference sequence).

The table lists this clone with a count of one. The chain combines TRBV7-2 with TRBJ2-7; TRBD1 or TRBD2 may be the D gene (5 bases each). This CDR3 comprises 11 residues. Trimming removed 4 bases from V and 11 bases from J, with 12 bases in between. Germline V gene data show CDR1 as SGHTA and CDR2 as FQGNSA. The CDR3 reads CASSSSGTKYF. The CDR3 region has the DNA TGTGCCAGCAGCTCGTCCGGGACGAAGTACTTC.

The V and J genes are TRBV27 and TRBJ1-5, with 7 bases lining up with TRBD1. Germline CDR1 is MNHEY and CDR2 is SMNVEV (reference sequence). The CDR3 has 15 amino acids. With V trimmed by 4 bases and J by 4 bases, 7 bases remained unmatched. The CDR3 loop is CASSSRDRANQPQHF. CDR3 nucleotide sequence: TGTGCCAGCAGTTCCCGGGACAGAGCTAATCAGCCCCAGCATTTT.

This clone was observed a few times. J is TRBJ2-1 and V is TRBV11-2; 9 bases are a match to TRBD2. The CDR3 runs 15 residues. Germline loops: CDR1 SGHAT, CDR2 FQNNGV. V lost 5 bases and J lost 8; bases outside the gene matches: 10. CDR3 amino acids: CASSPHLAGRDEQFF. The CDR3 region has the DNA TGTGCCAGCAGCCCACACCTAGCGGGACGGGATGAGCAGTTCTTC.

The chain is built from TRBV5-6 and TRBJ2-7; D is uncertain. This CDR3 is built from 15 residues. V was pared by 1 base and J by 3 bases, with 14 bases between. Germline-derived CDR1 and CDR2 are SGHDT and YYEEEE. CDR3 sequence (DNA): TGTGCCAGCAGCTTGAATGCGGCTAGTCACTACGAGCAGTACTTC. Its protein is CASSLNAASHYEQYF.

This clone was found a few times. The V gene is TRBV6-1, the J gene TRBJ2-3; the D is unclear. Per germline, CDR1 MNHNS and CDR2 SASEGT. The CDR3 runs 15 residues. The V end lost 5 bases, the J end lost 0 bases, and 12 bases lay between the germline ends. CDR3 sequence: CASSSLHSSTDTQYF. CDR3 in DNA: TGTGCCAGCAGTTCCCTACATTCTAGCACAGATACGCAGTATTTT.

The V and J genes are TRBV9 and TRBJ2-3; D remains ambiguous. Germline V lookup: CDR1 SGDLS, CDR2 YYNGEE. V was pared by 4 bases and J by 2 bases, with 11 bases between. This CDR3 spans 14 amino acids. CDR3: CASSLLDDTDTQYF. In nucleotides, the CDR3 is TGTGCCAGCAGCTTGTTGGACGACACAGATACGCAGTATTTT.

The table lists this clone with a count of one. The V gene is TRBV2, the J gene TRBJ1-1; no definite D call. This CDR3 contains 14 residues. The V end was cut by 4 bases, the J end by 1 base, with 10 bases between. From germline, CDR1 is SNHLY and CDR2 FYNNEI. This CDR3 reads CASSVAGKNTEAFF. The CDR3 nucleotides read TGTGCCAGCAGTGTGGCAGGAAAGAACACTGAAGCTTTCTTT.

V and J are TRBV5-1 and TRBJ2-3; 9 bases map to TRBD1. The CDR3 totals 16 residues. The J segment lost 0 bases and the V segment lost 0 bases, leaving 2 bases of the junction unmatched. Germline lookup yields CDR1 SGHRS and CDR2 YFSETQ. This CDR3 is CASSLEGTGSTDTQYF. CDR3 sequence (DNA): TGCGCCAGCAGCTTGGAAGGGACAGGGAGCACAGATACGCAGTATTTT.

The V and J genes are TRBV6-5 and TRBJ1-5; D uncertain. Trimming removed 6 bases from V and 5 bases from J, with 11 bases in between. The CDR3 sequence is 13 residues long. Germline V gene lookup returns CDR1 MNHEY and CDR2 SVGAGI. Written as DNA, the CDR3 is TGTGCCAGCAGCCTCCCAAACTATCAGCCCCAGCATTTT. It yields the protein CASSLPNYQPQHF.

The chain has TRBV7-8 and TRBJ2-7; the match to TRBD2 covers 9 bases. The V segment lost 5 bases and the J segment 9 bases; nucleotides outside the gene matches: 14. CDR3 length: 15 amino acids. Germline V lookup: CDR1 SGHVS, CDR2 FQNEAQ. This CDR3 is CASSPKGGRAGAQYF. The CDR3 bases are TGTGCCAGCAGCCCGAAGGGCGGGAGGGCTGGAGCGCAGTACTTC.

The rearrangement uses TRBV27 and TRBJ1-6, with TRBD1 matching 9 bases. There are 16 residues in the CDR3. Germline V CDR1 and CDR2: MNHEY, SMNVEV (reference sequence). V was pared by 8 bases and J by 7 bases, with 12 bases of the junction left unmatched. CDR3 coding DNA: TGTGCCAGCCTCCCTAAATCCGGGACAGGGAATTCACCCCTCCACTTT. It yields the protein CASLPKSGTGNSPLHF.

The gene calls are TRBV5-6 and TRBJ2-5; TRBD2 matches 8 bases. There are 18 residues in the CDR3. The germline V gene encodes CDR1 SGHDT and CDR2 YYEEEE. After removal of 2 bases from V and 0 bases from J, the junction contained 12 bases not matched to a gene. CDR3 sequence: CASSFSGGGTRYQETQYF. CDR3 in DNA: TGTGCCAGCAGCTTCTCGGGTGGGGGGACTAGGTACCAAGAGACCCAGTACTTC.

This rearrangement joins TRBV7-8 to TRBJ2-1; possible D gene TRBD2, 5 bases. CDR1 and CDR2 from the germline V gene are SGHVS and FQNEAQ. Deletions cut 6 bases from V and 7 bases from J, with 13 bases between. The CDR3 is made up of 13 amino acids. This chain's CDR3 is CASSYTPGNEQFF. The DNA for the CDR3 is TGTGCCAGCAGTTATACACCGGGGAATGAGCAGTTCTTC.

The count of this clone is one. The chain joins TRBV14 to TRBJ1-3, with D uncertain. Germline V lookup: CDR1 SGHDN, CDR2 FVKESK. Trimming removed 4 bases at V and 0 bases at J, with 16 bases between. The CDR3 totals 17 residues. The CDR3 sequence: CASSRLTAQSSGNTIYF. CDR3 DNA: TGTGCCAGCAGCCGGTTGACGGCCCAGAGCTCTGGAAACACCATATATTTT. Looking up the rest from reference TRBV14 and TRBJ1-3 gives the full variable domain: EAGVTQFPSHSVIEKGQTVTLRCDPISGHDNLYWYRRVMGKEIKFLLHFVKESKQDESGMPNNRFLAERTGGTYSTLKVQPAELEDSGVYFCASSRLTAQSSGNTIYFGEGSWLTVV.

This clone was counted once. This chain connects TRBV27 to TRBJ2-2; 13 bases align to TRBD2. Trimming took 4 bases from V and 7 from J; bases not matched to a gene: 3. CDR3 length equals 15 residues. Looked up from germline, CDR1 is MNHEY and CDR2 is SMNVEV (reference sequence). The CDR3 is CASSSWTSGSGELFF. The CDR3 nucleotides are TGTGCCAGCAGTTCATGGACTAGCGGGAGCGGGGAGCTGTTTTTT.

The chain couples TRBV6-1 to TRBJ1-1, with D hard to call. This CDR3 spans 16 amino acids. V lost 3 bases and J 6 bases, leaving 20 bases between the germline ends. CDR1 and CDR2 (germline): MNHNS, SASEGT. The CDR3 DNA reads as TGTGCCAGCAGTGACCCCGGAGACATTTCAGCCTCTGAAGCTTTCTTT. It is translated as CASSDPGDISASEAFF.

The V gene is TRBV20-1, the J gene TRBJ1-2; D is undetermined. V was trimmed by 4 bases and J by 7 bases, leaving 7 bases between them. Germline lookup yields CDR1 DFQATT and CDR2 SNEGSKA (reference sequence). The CDR3 covers 10 residues. CDR3 bases: TGCAGTGCTAAATCCGTTGGCTACACCTTC. Its translation: CSAKSVGYTF.

The V and J genes are TRBV19 and TRBJ2-5; TRBD2 might be the D (6 bases). Germline lookup yields CDR1 LNHDA and CDR2 SQIVND (reference sequence). V gave up 5 bases and J gave up 4 bases, with 11 bases separating them. The CDR3 totals 13 residues. The CDR3 DNA sequence: TGTGCCAGTAGTTTTACTAGCACAGAGACCCAGTACTTC. Encoded protein: CASSFTSTETQYF.

This chain connects TRBV2 to TRBJ1-5; the D is unclear. Germline V CDR1 and CDR2: SNHLY, FYNNEI. This CDR3 has 13 amino acids. Trimming took off 8 bases at V and 2 bases at J, with 10 bases between the two ends. In DNA form, the CDR3 reads TGTGCCAGCGGGCAGGAGGGCAATCAGCCCCAGCATTTT. Translated, it gives CASGQEGNQPQHF.